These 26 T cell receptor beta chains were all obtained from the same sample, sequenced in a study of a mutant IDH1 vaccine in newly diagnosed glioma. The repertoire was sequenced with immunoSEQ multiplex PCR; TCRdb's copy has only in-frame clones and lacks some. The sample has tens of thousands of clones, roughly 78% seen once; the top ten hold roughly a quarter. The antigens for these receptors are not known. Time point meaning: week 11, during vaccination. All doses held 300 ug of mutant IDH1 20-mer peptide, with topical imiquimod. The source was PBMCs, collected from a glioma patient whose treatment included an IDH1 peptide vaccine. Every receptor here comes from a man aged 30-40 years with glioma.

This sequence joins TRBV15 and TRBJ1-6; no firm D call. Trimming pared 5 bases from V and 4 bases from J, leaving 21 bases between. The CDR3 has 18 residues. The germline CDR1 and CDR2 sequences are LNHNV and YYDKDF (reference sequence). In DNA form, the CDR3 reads TGTGCCACCAGCCCCCGAGGGAAGGGTGTCCTGTATAATTCACCCCTCCACTTT. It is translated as CATSPRGKGVLYNSPLHF.

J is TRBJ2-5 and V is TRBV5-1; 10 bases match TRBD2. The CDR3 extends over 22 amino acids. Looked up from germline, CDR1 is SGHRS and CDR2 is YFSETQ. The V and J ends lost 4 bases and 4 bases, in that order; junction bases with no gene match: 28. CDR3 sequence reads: CASSAGIVAEAGGPLHPETQYF. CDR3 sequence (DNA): TGCGCCAGCAGCGCAGGGATAGTCGCGGAAGCGGGAGGGCCCCTACACCCAGAGACCCAGTACTTC.

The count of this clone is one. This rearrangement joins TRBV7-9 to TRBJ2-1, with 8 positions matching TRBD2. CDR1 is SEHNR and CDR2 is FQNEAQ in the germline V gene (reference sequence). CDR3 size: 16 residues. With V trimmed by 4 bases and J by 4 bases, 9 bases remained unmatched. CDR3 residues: CASSYRSGATYNEQFF. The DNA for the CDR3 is TGTGCCAGCAGCTATCGTAGCGGGGCCACATACAATGAGCAGTTCTTC.

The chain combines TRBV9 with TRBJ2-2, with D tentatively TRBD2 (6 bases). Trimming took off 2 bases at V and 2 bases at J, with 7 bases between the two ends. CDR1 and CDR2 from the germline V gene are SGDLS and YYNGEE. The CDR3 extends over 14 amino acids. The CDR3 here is CASSVGTNTGELFF. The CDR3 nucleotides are TGTGCCAGCAGCGTCGGGACTAACACCGGGGAGCTGTTTTTT. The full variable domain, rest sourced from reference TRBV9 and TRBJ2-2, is DSGVTQTPKHLITATGQRVTLRCSPRSGDLSVYWYQQSLDQGLQFLIQYYNGEERAKGNILERFSAQQFPDLHSELNLSSLELGDSALYFCASSVGTNTGELFFGEGSRLTVL.

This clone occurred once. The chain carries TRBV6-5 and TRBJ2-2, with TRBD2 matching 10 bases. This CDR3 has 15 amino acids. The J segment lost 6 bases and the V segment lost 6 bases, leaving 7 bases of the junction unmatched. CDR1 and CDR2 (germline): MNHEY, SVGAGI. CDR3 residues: CASRAGLARSGELFF. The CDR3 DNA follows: TGTGCCAGCAGGGCGGGACTAGCGAGGTCCGGGGAGCTGTTTTTT.

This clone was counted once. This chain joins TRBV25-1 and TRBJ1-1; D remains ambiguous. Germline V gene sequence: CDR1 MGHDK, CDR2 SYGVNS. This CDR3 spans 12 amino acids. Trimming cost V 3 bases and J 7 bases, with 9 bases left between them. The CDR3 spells CASSDSGYEAFF. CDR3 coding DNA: TGTGCCAGCAGTGATTCGGGATATGAAGCTTTCTTT.

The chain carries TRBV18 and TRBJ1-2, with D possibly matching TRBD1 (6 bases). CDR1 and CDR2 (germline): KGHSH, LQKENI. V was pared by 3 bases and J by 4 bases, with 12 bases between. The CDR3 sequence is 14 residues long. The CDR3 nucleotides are TGTGCCAGCTCACCGGCCGTACAGGGCTATGGCTACACCTTC. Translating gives CASSPAVQGYGYTF.

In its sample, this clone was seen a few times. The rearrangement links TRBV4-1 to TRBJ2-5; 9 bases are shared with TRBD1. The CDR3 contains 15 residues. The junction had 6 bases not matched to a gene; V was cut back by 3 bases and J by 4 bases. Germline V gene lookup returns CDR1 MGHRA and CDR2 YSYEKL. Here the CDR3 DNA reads TGCGCCAGCAGCCAGCAACAGGGGGCTGCAGAGACCCAGTACTTC. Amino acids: CASSQQQGAAETQYF.

CDR3 sequence: CASSVGTSGSNEQFF. The CDR3 bases are TGTGCCAGCAGCGTCGGGACTAGCGGGAGTAATGAGCAGTTCTTC. The chain joins TRBV9 to TRBJ2-1; 14 positions match TRBD2. Germline V gene lookup returns CDR1 SGDLS and CDR2 YYNGEE. The CDR3 is made up of 15 amino acids. Germline trimming cut 2 bases from V and 7 bases from J; bases unmatched to any gene: 2.

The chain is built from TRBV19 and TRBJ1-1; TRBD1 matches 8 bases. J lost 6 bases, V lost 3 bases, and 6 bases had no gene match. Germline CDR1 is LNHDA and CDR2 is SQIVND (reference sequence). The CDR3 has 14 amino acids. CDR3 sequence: CASSISDRGAEAFF. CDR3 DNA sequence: TGTGCCAGTAGTATTTCTGACAGGGGCGCTGAAGCTTTCTTT. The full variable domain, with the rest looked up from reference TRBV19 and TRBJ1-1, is DGGITQSPKYLFRKEGQNVTLSCEQNLNHDAMYWYRQDPGQGLRLIYYSQIVNDFQKGDIAEGYSVSREKKESFPLTVTSAQKNPTAFYLCASSISDRGAEAFFGQGTRLTVV.

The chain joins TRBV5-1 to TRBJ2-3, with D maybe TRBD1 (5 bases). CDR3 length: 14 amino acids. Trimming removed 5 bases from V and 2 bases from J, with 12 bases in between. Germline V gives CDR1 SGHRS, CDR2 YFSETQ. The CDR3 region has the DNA TGCGCCAGCAGTCCAGACAGAGACACAGATACGCAGTATTTT. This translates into CASSPDRDTDTQYF.

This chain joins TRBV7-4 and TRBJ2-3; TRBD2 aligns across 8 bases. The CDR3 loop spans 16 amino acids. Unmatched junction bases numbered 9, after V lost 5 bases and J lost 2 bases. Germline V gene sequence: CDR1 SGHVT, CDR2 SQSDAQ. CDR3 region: CASSPLRGGDTDTQYF. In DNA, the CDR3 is TGTGCCAGCAGCCCCCTACGGGGGGGCGACACAGATACGCAGTATTTT.

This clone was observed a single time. The CDR3 DNA is TGTGCCAGCAGTCGGGACGGCGTAAATTCACCCCTCCACTTT. Translating it yields CASSRDGVNSPLHF. The rearrangement joins TRBV27 to TRBJ1-6; tentatively, D is TRBD1 (5 bases). The V and J ends lost 5 bases and 7 bases respectively, with 12 bases between them. The CDR3 runs to 14 residues. Germline values: CDR1 MNHEY, CDR2 SMNVEV (reference sequence).

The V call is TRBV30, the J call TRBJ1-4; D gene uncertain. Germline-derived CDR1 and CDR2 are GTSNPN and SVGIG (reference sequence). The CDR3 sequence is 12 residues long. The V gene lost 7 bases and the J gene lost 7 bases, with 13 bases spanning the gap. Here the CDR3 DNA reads TGTGCCTTGAAAACGTCGAGTGAAAAACTGTTTTTT. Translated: CALKTSSEKLFF.

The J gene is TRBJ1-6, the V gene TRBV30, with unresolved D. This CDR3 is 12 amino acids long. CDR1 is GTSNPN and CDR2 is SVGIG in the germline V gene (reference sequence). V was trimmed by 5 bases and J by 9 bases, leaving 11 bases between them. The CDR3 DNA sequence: TGTGCCTGGGGACGAACTGTTTCACCCCTCCACTTT. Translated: CAWGRTVSPLHF.

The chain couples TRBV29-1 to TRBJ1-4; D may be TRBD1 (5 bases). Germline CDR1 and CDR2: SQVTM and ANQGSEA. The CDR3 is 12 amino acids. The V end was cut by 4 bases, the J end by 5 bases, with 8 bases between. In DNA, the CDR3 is TGCAGCGTTGGAGGGGACAATGAAAAACTGTTTTTT. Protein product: CSVGGDNEKLFF.

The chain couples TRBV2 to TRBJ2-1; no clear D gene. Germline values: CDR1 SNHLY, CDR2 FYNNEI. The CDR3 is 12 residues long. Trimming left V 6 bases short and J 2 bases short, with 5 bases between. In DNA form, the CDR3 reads TGTGCCAGCAGGGCCACCTACAATGAGCAGTTCTTC. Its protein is CASRATYNEQFF.

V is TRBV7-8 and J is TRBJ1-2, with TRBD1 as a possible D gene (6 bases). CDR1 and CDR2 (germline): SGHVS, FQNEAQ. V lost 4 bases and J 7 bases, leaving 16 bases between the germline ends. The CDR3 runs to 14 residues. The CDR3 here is CASSSGGGASGYTF. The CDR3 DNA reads TGTGCCAGCAGCTCTGGGGGGGGCGCTTCTGGCTACACCTTC.

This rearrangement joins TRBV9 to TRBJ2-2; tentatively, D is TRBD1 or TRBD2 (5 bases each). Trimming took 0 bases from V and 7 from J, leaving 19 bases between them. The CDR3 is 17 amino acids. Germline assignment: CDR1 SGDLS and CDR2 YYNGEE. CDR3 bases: TGTGCCAGCAGCGTAGGCTCGCTCCCCGTGAGGGGCGGGGAGCTGTTTTTT. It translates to CASSVGSLPVRGGELFF.

In DNA, the CDR3 is TGTGCCAGCAGCCCAAATCCAGGGGGCGGTAATGAAAAACTGTTTTTT. Its protein product is CASSPNPGGGNEKLFF. V gene TRBV9 combines with J gene TRBJ1-4, with 8 bases matching TRBD1. V lost 4 bases to trimming and J lost 4 bases; unmatched junction nucleotides: 9. Germline CDR1 reads SGDLS; CDR2 reads YYNGEE. This CDR3 is 16 amino acids long.

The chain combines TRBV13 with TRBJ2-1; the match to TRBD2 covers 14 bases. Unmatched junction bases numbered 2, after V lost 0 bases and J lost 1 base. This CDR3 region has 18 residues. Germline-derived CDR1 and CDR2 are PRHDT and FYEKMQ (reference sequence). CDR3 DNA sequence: TGTGCCAGCAGCTTAGGGGGACTAGCGGGGGAGTCCTACAATGAGCAGTTCTTC. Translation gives CASSLGGLAGESYNEQFF.

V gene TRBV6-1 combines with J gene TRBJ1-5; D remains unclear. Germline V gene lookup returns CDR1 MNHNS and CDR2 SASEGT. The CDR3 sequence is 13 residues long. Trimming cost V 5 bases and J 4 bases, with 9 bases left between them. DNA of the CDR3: TGTGCCAGCAGTTTCGATGGGAATCAGCCCCAGCATTTT. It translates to CASSFDGNQPQHF.

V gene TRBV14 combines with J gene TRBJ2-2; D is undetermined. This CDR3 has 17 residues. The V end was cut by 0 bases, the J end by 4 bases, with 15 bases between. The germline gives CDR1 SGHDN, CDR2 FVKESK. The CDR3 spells CASSQDSVQLVTGELFF. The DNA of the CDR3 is TGTGCCAGCAGCCAAGATTCCGTGCAACTGGTCACCGGGGAGCTGTTTTTT.

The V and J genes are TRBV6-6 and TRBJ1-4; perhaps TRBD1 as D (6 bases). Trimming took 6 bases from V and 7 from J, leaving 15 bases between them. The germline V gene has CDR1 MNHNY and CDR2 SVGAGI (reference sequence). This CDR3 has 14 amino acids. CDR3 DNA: TGTGCCAGCAGCCAGGCAGGGGATGGTGAAAAACTGTTTTTT. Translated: CASSQAGDGEKLFF.

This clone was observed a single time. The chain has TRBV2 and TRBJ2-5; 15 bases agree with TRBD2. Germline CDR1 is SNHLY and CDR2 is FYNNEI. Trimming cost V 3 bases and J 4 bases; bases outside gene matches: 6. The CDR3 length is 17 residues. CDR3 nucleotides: TGTGCCAGCAGTGAGGGACTAGCGGGAGGTTGGGGAGAGACCCAGTACTTC. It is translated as CASSEGLAGGWGETQYF.

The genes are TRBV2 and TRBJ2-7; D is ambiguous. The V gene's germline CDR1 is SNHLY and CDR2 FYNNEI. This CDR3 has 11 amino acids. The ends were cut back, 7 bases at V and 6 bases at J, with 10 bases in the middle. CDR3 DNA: TGTGCCAGCACAGTCTACGGCGAGCAGTACTTC. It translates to CASTVYGEQYF. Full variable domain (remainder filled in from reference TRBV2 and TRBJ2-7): EPEVTQTPSHQVTQMGQEVILRCVPISNHLYFYWYRQILGQKVEFLVSFYNNEISEKSEIFDDQFSVERPDGSNFTLKIRSTKLEDSAMYFCASTVYGEQYFGPGTRLTVT.